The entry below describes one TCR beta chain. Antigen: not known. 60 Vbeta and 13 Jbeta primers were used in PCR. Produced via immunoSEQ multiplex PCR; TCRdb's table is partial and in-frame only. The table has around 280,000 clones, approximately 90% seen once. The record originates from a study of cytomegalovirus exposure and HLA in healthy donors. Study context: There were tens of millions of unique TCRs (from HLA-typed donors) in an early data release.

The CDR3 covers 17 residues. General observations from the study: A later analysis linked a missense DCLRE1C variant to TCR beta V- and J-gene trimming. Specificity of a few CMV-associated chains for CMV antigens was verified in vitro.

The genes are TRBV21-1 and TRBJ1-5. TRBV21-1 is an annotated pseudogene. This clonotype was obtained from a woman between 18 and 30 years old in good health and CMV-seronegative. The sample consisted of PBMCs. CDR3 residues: CASSKAEILPRNQPQHF. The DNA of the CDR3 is TGTGCCAGCAGCAAAGCGGAGATTCTCCCGAGGAATCAGCCCCAGCATTTT.